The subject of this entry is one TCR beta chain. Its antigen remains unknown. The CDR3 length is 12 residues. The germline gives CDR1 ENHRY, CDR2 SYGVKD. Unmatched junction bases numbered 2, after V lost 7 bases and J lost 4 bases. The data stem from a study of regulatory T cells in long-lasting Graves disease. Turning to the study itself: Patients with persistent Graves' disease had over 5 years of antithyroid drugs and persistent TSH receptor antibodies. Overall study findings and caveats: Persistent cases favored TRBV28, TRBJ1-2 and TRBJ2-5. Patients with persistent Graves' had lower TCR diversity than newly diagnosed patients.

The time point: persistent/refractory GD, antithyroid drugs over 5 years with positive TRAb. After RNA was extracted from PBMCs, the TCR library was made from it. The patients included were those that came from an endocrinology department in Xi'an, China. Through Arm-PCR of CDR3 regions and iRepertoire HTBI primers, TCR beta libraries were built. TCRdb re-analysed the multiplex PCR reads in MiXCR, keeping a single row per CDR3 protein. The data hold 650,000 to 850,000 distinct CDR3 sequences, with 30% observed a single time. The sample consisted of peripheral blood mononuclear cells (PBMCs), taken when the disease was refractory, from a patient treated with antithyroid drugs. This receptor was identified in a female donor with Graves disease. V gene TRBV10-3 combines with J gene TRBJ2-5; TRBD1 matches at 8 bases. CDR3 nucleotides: TGTGCCATCAATACAGGGGGAGAGACCCAGTACTTC. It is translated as CAINTGGETQYF.